These 8 T cell receptor beta chains share one sample of origin, sequenced in a study of blood T cell repertoires in COVID-19. Using immunoSEQ multiplex PCR, the repertoire was profiled, and TCRdb retains in-frame clones only, with some absent. The sample records about 320,000 clones, roughly 90% being singletons. What was sequenced was PBMCs or T cells enriched from blood (not recorded which). These receptors were obtained from a man in his 60s who had recovered from COVID-19.

This clone is a singleton in its sample. The V and J genes are TRBV6-6 and TRBJ2-7, with 8 bases fitting TRBD1. Per germline, CDR1 MNHNY and CDR2 SVGAGI (reference sequence). V lost 6 bases, J lost 1 base, and 5 bases stayed unmatched. This CDR3 has 14 residues. The CDR3, as DNA: TGTGCCAGCAGCGCCGACAGGGGTTCCTACGAGCAGTACTTC. Translated: CASSADRGSYEQYF.

The rearrangement links TRBV29-1 to TRBJ1-2; the match to TRBD1 covers 7 bases. The length of the CDR3 is 20 residues. With V trimmed by 4 bases and J by 3 bases, 26 bases remained unmatched. Germline loops: CDR1 SQVTM, CDR2 ANQGSEA. CDR3 residues: CSVGPTAPSGGGLLDYGYTF. CDR3 DNA sequence: TGCAGCGTTGGCCCCACAGCCCCGAGCGGAGGGGGCCTTCTTGACTATGGCTACACCTTC.

The chain employs TRBV4-3 and TRBJ2-6, with a tentative D call TRBD2 (5 bases). Trimming cost V 3 bases and J 3 bases, with 12 bases left between them. There are 16 residues in the CDR3. Germline CDR1 LGHNA, CDR2 YSLEER. DNA for the CDR3: TGCGCCAGCAGCCAGTACATAGGAGGTGGGGCCAACGTCCTGACTTTC. Translated: CASSQYIGGGANVLTF.

The chain carries TRBV19 and TRBJ2-1, with 8 bases identical to TRBD2. The CDR3 extends over 17 amino acids. CDR1 is LNHDA and CDR2 is SQIVND in the germline V gene (reference sequence). The junction had 20 bases not matched to a gene; V was cut back by 7 bases and J by 9 bases. The DNA of the CDR3 is TGTGCCAGTATCGCAAGCCATCTAATCGGGAGGGCCGGTGAGCAGTTCTTC. Translated, it gives CASIASHLIGRAGEQFF.

This chain connects TRBV4-2 to TRBJ1-2, with TRBD1 matching 8 bases. The trim removed 0 bases at V and 1 base at J, leaving 7 bases unmatched. Per the germline V gene, CDR1 is LGHNA and CDR2 is YNFKEQ. CDR3 size: 17 residues. This CDR3 is CASSQDLRGQVNYGYTF. For the CDR3, the DNA is TGTGCCAGCAGCCAAGATCTGCGGGGACAGGTTAACTATGGCTACACCTTC.

The rearrangement uses TRBV19 and TRBJ1-1; TRBD1 agrees at 7 bases. Trimming took 7 bases from V and 10 from J; bases not matched to a gene: 12. The CDR3 is 13 residues long. The V gene's germline CDR1 is LNHDA and CDR2 SQIVND (reference sequence). CDR3: CASNKGDSGLAFF. CDR3 in DNA: TGTGCCAGTAATAAGGGGGACAGTGGGTTAGCTTTCTTT.

The V call is TRBV6-5, the J call TRBJ1-1; D ambiguous. Looked up from germline, CDR1 is MNHEY and CDR2 is SVGAGI. Trimming pared 0 bases from V and 6 bases from J, leaving 11 bases between. The CDR3 has 14 amino acids. Here the CDR3 reads CASSYSLGVPEAFF. CDR3 coding DNA: TGTGCCAGCAGTTACTCGCTCGGGGTCCCTGAAGCTTTCTTT.

This chain links TRBV19 with TRBJ1-4, with 8 bases lining up with TRBD1. Germline V gives CDR1 LNHDA, CDR2 SQIVND (reference sequence). V lost 4 bases to trimming and J lost 2 bases; unmatched junction nucleotides: 9. The CDR3 is made up of 17 amino acids. The CDR3 protein is CASSTGKTGGTNEKLFF. The DNA of the CDR3 is TGTGCCAGTAGTACGGGTAAAACAGGGGGGACTAATGAAAAACTGTTTTTT. The complete variable domain, with remaining parts taken from reference TRBV19 and TRBJ1-4, reads DGGITQSPKYLFRKEGQNVTLSCEQNLNHDAMYWYRQDPGQGLRLIYYSQIVNDFQKGDIAEGYSVSREKKESFPLTVTSAQKNPTAFYLCASSTGKTGGTNEKLFFGSGTQLSVL.